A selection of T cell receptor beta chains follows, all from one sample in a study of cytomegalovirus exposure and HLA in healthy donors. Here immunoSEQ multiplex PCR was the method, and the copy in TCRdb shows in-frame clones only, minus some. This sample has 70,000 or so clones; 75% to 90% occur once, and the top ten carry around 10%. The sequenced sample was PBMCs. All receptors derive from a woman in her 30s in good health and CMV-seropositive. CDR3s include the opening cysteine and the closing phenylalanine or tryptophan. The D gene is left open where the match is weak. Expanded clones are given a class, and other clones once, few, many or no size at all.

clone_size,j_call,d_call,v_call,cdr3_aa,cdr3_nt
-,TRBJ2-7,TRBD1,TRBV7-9,CVSSLGGVCGDRGLCEQYF,TGTGTCAGCAGCTTAGGAGGTGTTTGTGGGGACAGGGGTTTATGCGAGCAGTACTTC
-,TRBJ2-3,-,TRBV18,CASSPPEGATSTDTQYF,TGTGCCAGCTCACCACCCGAAGGGGCTACTAGCACAGATACGCAGTATTTT
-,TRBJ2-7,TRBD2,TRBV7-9,CASSTTSGRAAEQYF,TGTGCCAGCAGCACGACTAGCGGGAGGGCCGCCGAGCAGTACTTC
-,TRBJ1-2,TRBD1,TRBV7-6,CASSSATGGYGYTF,TGTGCCAGCAGCTCTGCGACAGGGGGCTATGGCTACACCTTC
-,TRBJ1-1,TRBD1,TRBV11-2,CASSSPTGRNTEAFF,TGTGCCAGCAGCTCCCCGACAGGGCGGAACACTGAAGCTTTCTTT
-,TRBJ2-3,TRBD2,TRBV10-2,CASSDLAAFTDTQYF,TGCGCCAGCAGTGATCTAGCGGCGTTCACAGATACGCAGTATTTT
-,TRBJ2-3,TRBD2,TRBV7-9,CASSLGLAGGPSDTQYF,TGTGCCAGCAGCTTAGGACTAGCGGGAGGGCCATCAGATACGCAGTATTTT
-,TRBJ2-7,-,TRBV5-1,CASSLKLASSHEQYF,TGCGCCAGCAGCCTCAAACTAGCTTCCTCCCACGAGCAGTACTTC
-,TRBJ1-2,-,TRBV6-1,CASSEGWAVGGRNYGYTF,TGTGCCAGCAGTGAAGGGTGGGCAGTGGGGGGAAGAAACTATGGCTACACCTTC
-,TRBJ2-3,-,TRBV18,CASSPLLDTQYF,TGTGCCAGCTCACCACTCTTAGATACGCAGTATTTT
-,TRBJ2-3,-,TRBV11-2,CASSRESGGTDTQYF,TGTGCCAGCAGCAGGGAGTCTGGTGGGACAGATACGCAGTATTTT
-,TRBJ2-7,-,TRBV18,CASSPTVDSYEQYF,TGTGCCAGCTCACCGACAGTCGACTCCTACGAGCAGTACTTC
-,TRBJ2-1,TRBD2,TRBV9,CASSVGLAGGPSHEQFF,TGTGCCAGCAGCGTAGGTCTAGCGGGAGGGCCGTCCCATGAGCAGTTCTTC
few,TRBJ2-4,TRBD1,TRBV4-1,CASSPRQGADIQYF,TGCGCCAGCAGCCCGCGTCAGGGGGCGGACATTCAGTACTTC
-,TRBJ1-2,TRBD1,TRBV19,CASRIPGTGGYGYTF,TGTGCCAGTAGGATACCCGGGACAGGGGGCTATGGCTACACCTTC
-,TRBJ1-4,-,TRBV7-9,CASSLGTGVEKLFF,TGTGCCAGCAGCTTAGGCACGGGGGTTGAAAAACTGTTTTTT
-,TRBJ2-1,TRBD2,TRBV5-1,CASSLNSGSISNEQFF,TGCGCCAGCAGCTTGAATAGCGGGAGTATTTCAAATGAGCAGTTCTTC
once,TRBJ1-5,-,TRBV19,CASSLDSRRNQPQHF,TGTGCCAGTAGTCTCGACAGTAGACGTAATCAGCCCCAGCATTTT
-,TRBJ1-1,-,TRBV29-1,CSVADYEAFF,TGCAGCGTTGCCGACTATGAAGCTTTCTTT
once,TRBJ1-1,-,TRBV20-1,CSVEKNTEAFF,TGCAGTGTAGAAAAGAACACTGAAGCTTTCTTT
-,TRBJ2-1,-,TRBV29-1,CSVSRGWNEQFF,TGCAGCGTTAGCCGGGGGTGGAATGAGCAGTTCTTC
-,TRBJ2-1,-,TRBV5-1,CASSLTYGQINDEQFF,TGCGCCAGCAGCTTAACGTACGGACAGATTAACGATGAGCAGTTCTTC
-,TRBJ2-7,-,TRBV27,CASSPDQAGVGYEQYF,TGTGCCAGCAGCCCGGATCAAGCGGGCGTAGGCTACGAGCAGTACTTC
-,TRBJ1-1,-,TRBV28,CASSQQGRYTEAFF,TGTGCCAGCAGTCAACAGGGTCGGTACACTGAAGCTTTCTTT
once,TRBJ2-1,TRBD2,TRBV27,CASSLNSGRALSNEQFF,TGTGCCAGCAGTTTAAATAGCGGGAGGGCACTGTCCAATGAGCAGTTCTTC
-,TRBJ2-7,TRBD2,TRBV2,CASSGDYTSGSNEQYF,TGTGCCAGCAGTGGGGACTACACTAGCGGGAGCAACGAGCAGTACTTC
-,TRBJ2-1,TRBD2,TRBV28,CASATFRTSGINEQFF,TGTGCCAGCGCCACCTTCCGGACTAGCGGTATCAATGAGCAGTTCTTC
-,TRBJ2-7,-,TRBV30,CAWSKGAYEQYF,TGTGCCTGGAGTAAGGGGGCCTACGAGCAGTACTTC
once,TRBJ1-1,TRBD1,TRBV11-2,CASSLVGTAYTEAFF,TGTGCCAGCAGCTTAGTGGGGACAGCGTACACTGAAGCTTTCTTT
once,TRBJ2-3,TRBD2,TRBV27,CASSFRGSFTDTQYF,TGTGCCAGCAGTTTTCGCGGGAGCTTCACAGATACGCAGTATTTT
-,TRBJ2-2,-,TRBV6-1,CAAMGAGELFF,TGTGCCGCAATGGGCGCCGGGGAGCTGTTTTTT
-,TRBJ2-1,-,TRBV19,CASSTLRGSSYNEQFF,TGTGCCAGTAGTACCCTTCGGGGGAGCTCCTACAATGAGCAGTTCTTC
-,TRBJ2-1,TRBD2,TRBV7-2,CASSTNSGRSYNEQFF,TGTGCCAGCAGCACCAATAGCGGGAGATCCTACAATGAGCAGTTCTTC
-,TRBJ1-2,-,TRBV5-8,CASSPLTYYGYTF,TGTGCCAGCAGCCCACTCACCTACTATGGCTACACCTTC
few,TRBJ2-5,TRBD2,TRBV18,CASSPRLAEETQYF,TGTGCCAGCTCACCACGACTAGCGGAAGAGACCCAGTACTTC
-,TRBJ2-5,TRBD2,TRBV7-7,CASSLGREDETQYF,TGTGCCAGCAGCTTAGGGCGGGAGGACGAGACCCAGTACTTC
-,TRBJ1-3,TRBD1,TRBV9,CASSSQGDSGNTIYF,TGTGCCAGCAGCTCTCAGGGGGACTCTGGAAACACCATATATTTT
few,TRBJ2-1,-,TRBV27,CASSLTPYNEQFF,TGTGCCAGCAGTTTAACTCCCTACAATGAGCAGTTCTTC
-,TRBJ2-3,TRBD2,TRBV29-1,CSVLVVAGDTQYF,TGCAGCGTTCTGGTGGTAGCGGGAGATACGCAGTATTTT
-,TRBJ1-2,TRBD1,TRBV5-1,CASSGATGGYGYTF,TGCGCCAGCAGCGGGGCAACAGGGGGCTATGGCTACACCTTC
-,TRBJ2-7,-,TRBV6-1,CASSERAGADEQYF,TGTGCCAGCAGTGAAAGGGCAGGGGCGGACGAGCAGTACTTC
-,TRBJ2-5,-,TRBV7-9,CASSPPDQETQYF,TGTGCCAGCAGCCCGCCGGACCAAGAGACCCAGTACTTC
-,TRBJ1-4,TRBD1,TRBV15,CATSGNQGGNEKLFF,TGTGCCACCAGCGGAAACCAGGGGGGAAATGAAAAACTGTTTTTT
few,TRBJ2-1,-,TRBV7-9,CASSLVVQGRKFF,TGTGCCAGCAGCTTAGTTGTGCAGGGGAGAAAGTTCTTC
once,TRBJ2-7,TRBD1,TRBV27,CASSIGTVGRYEQYF,TGTGCCAGCAGCATAGGGACAGTCGGGCGCTACGAGCAGTACTTC
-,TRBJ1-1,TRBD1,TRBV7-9,CASKTYKQGTLNTEAFF,TGTGCCAGCAAAACGTATAAACAGGGGACTTTGAACACTGAAGCTTTCTTT
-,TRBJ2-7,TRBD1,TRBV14,CASSRDRGLYEQYF,TGTGCCAGCAGCCGGGACAGGGGGCTCTACGAGCAGTACTTC
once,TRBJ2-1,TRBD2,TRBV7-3,CASSIIAGAEQFF,TGTGCCAGCAGCATCATAGCGGGAGCTGAGCAGTTCTTC
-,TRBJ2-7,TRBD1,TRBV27,CATSGGPYEQYF,TGTGCCACCTCAGGGGGCCCCTACGAGCAGTACTTC
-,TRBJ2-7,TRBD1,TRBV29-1,CSVAGQGIYEQYF,TGCAGCGTTGCGGGACAGGGTATCTACGAGCAGTACTTC
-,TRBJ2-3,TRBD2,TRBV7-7,CASSLRTSGRGNTQYF,TGTGCCAGCAGCCTACGGACTAGCGGGAGGGGTAATACGCAGTATTTT
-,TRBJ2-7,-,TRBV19,CASSGQTYEQYF,TGTGCCAGCAGCGGACAGACCTACGAGCAGTACTTC
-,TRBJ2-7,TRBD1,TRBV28,CASKLGGQRYEQYF,TGTGCCAGCAAACTAGGGGGACAGAGATACGAGCAGTACTTC
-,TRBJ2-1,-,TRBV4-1,CASSLGGGAEQFF,TGCGCCAGCAGCCTAGGGGGCGGGGCCGAGCAGTTCTTC
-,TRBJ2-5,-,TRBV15,CATSRGQLEQYF,TGTGCCACCAGCAGAGGACAGTTAGAGCAGTACTTC
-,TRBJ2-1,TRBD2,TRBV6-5,CATGRQINEQFF,TGTGCCACCGGGAGGCAAATCAATGAGCAGTTCTTC
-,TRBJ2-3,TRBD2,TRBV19,CASSMLAGVSTDTQYF,TGTGCCAGTAGTATGTTAGCGGGAGTTAGCACAGATACGCAGTATTTT
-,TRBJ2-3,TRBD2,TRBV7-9,CASSLASWEGTDTQYF,TGTGCCAGCAGCTTAGCTAGCTGGGAGGGAACAGATACGCAGTATTTT